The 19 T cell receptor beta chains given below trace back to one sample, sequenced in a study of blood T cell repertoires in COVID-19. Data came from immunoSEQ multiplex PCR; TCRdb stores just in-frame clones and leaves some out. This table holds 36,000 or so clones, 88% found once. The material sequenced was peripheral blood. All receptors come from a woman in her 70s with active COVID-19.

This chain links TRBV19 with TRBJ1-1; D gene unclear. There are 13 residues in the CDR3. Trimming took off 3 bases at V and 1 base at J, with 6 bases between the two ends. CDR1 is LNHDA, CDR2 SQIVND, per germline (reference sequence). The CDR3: CASSISSNTEAFF. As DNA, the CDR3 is TGTGCCAGTAGTATCTCCTCGAACACTGAAGCTTTCTTT.

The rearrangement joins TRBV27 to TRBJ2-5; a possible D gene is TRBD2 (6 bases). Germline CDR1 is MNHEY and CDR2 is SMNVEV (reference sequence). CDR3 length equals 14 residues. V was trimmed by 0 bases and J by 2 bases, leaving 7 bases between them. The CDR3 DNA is TGTGCCAGCAGTTTATCGCGGGGTCAAGAGACCCAGTACTTC. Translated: CASSLSRGQETQYF.

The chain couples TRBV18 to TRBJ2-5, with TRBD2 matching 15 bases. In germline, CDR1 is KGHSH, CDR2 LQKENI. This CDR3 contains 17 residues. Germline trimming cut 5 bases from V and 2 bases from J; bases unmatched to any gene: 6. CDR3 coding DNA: TGTGCCAGCTCATCGGGACTAGCGGGGGGTCGTCAAGAGACCCAGTACTTC. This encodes CASSSGLAGGRQETQYF.

The CDR3 here is CASSLDPSGGTDTQYF. CDR3 DNA: TGTGCCAGCAGCTTAGATCCTAGCGGGGGCACAGATACGCAGTATTTT. The rearrangement joins TRBV7-2 to TRBJ2-3; 9 nucleotides line up with TRBD2. The CDR3 runs to 16 residues. Germline loops: CDR1 SGHTA, CDR2 FQGNSA. V lost 1 base, J lost 1 base, and 3 bases stayed unmatched.

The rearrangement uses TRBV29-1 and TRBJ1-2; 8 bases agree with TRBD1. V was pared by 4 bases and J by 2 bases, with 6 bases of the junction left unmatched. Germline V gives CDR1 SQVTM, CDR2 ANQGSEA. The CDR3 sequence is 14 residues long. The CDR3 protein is CSVVQGATNYGYTF. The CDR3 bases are TGCAGCGTTGTTCAGGGGGCGACGAACTATGGCTACACCTTC.

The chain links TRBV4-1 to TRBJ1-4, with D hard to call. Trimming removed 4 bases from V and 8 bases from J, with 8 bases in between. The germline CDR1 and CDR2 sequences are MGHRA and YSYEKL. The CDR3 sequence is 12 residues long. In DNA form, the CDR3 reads TGCGCCAGCAGCCTAAGCGGCGAAAAACTGTTTTTT. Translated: CASSLSGEKLFF.

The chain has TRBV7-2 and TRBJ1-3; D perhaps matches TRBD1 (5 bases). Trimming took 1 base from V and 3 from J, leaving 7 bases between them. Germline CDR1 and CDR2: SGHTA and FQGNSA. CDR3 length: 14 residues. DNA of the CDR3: TGTGCCAGCAGCTTAGGGGACTATGGAAACACCATATATTTT. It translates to CASSLGDYGNTIYF.

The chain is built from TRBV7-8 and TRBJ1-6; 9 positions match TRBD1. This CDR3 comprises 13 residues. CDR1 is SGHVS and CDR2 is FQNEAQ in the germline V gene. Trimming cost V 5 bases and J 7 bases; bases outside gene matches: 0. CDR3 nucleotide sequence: TGTGCCAGCAGCGGACAGGGGAATTCACCCCTCCACTTT. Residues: CASSGQGNSPLHF.

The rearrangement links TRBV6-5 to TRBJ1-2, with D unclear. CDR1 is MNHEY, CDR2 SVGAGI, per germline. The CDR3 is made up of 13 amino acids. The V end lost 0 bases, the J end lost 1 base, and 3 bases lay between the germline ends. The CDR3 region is CASSYSYNYGYTF. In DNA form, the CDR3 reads TGTGCCAGCAGTTACTCGTATAACTATGGCTACACCTTC.

The CDR3 protein is CASSPGSDTQYF. CDR3 bases: TGTGCCAGTAGTCCGGGTTCAGATACGCAGTATTTT. This chain links TRBV19 with TRBJ2-3; no definite D call. Germline V gene data show CDR1 as LNHDA and CDR2 as SQIVND (reference sequence). V dropped 5 bases and J dropped 4 bases, with 7 bases sitting between them. The CDR3 covers 12 residues.

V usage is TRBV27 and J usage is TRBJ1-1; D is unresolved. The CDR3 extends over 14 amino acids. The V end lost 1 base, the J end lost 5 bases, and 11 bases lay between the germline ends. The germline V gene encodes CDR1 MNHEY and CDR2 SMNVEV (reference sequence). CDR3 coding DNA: TGTGCCAGCAGTTTATTTGAGGGAAGAACTGAAGCTTTCTTT. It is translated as CASSLFEGRTEAFF.

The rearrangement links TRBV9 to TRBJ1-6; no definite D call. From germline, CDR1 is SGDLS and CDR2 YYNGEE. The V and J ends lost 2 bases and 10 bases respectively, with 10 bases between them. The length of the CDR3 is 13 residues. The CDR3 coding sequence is TGTGCCAGCAGCGTCGACATGGAATCACCCCTCCACTTT. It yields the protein CASSVDMESPLHF.

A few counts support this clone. The CDR3 here is CASSRTSSGEAFF. The CDR3 nucleotides are TGTGCCAGCAGCCGAACCTCGTCGGGAGAAGCTTTCTTT. This chain uses TRBV11-2 with TRBJ1-1; no definite D call. Trimming took 5 bases from V and 8 from J, leaving 15 bases between them. CDR1 SGHAT and CDR2 FQNNGV come from the germline V gene. This CDR3 spans 13 amino acids.

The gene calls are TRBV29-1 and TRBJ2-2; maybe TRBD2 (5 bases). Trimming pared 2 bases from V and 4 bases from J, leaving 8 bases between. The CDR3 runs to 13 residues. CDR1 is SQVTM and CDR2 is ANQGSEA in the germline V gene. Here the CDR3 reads CSVESLATGELFF. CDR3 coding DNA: TGCAGCGTTGAATCCCTAGCCACCGGGGAGCTGTTTTTT.

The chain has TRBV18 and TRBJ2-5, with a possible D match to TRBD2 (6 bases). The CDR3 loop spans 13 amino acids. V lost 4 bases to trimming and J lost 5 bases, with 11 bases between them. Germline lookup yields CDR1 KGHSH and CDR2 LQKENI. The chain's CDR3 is CASSRLVAETQYF. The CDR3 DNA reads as TGTGCCAGCTCACGACTAGTTGCGGAGACCCAGTACTTC.

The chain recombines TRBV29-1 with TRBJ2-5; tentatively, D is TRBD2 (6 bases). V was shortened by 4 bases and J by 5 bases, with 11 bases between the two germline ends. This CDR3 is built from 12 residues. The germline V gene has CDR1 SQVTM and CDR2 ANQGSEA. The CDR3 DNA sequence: TGCAGCGTTGGAGGAGGGTTGGAGACCCAGTACTTC. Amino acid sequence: CSVGGGLETQYF.

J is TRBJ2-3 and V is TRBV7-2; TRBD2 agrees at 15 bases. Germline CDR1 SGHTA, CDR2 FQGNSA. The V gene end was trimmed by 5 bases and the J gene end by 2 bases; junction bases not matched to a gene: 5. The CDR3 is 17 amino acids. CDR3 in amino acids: CASSPRTSGGATDTQYF. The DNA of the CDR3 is TGTGCCAGCAGCCCCCGGACTAGCGGGGGGGCCACAGATACGCAGTATTTT.

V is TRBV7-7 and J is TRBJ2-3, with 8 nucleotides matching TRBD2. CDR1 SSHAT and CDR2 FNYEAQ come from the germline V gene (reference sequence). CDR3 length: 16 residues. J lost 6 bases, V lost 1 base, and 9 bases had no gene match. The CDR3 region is CASSLGVGGAGDTQYF. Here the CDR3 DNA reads TGTGCCAGCAGCTTAGGGGTCGGGGGGGCCGGCGATACGCAGTATTTT.

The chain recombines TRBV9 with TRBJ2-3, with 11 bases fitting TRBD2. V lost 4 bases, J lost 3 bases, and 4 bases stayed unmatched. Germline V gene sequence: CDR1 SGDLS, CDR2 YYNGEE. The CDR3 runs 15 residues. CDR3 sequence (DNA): TGTGCCAGCAGCCAGACTAGCGGGGAAACAGATACGCAGTATTTT. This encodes CASSQTSGETDTQYF.